The 13 T cell receptor beta chains given below trace back to one sample, sequenced in a study of OX40 agonist ivuxolimab in advanced cancers. Libraries were prepared by immunoSEQ multiplex PCR; TCRdb keeps only in-frame clonotypes and omits some of them. The sample has fewer than 20,000 clones, roughly 71% seen once. Specimen: CD4+ or CD8+ T cells sorted from blood, collected in a trial of the OX40 agonist ivuxolimab. The receptors were sampled from an adult with an advanced solid tumor such as melanoma, head and neck, liver or kidney cancer.

V and J are TRBV7-3 and TRBJ2-5, with a tentative D call TRBD1 (5 bases). Trimming cost V 5 bases and J 9 bases, with 7 bases left between them. Looked up from germline, CDR1 is SGHTA and CDR2 is FQGTGA. The CDR3 totals 10 residues. The CDR3: CASSPGPQYF. The CDR3 coding sequence is TGTGCCAGCAGCCCAGGGCCCCAGTACTTC.

About this clone itself: One junction end disagrees with the germline gene, perhaps due to a read error. This sequence joins TRBV7-8 and TRBJ1-2; 8 bases agree with TRBD1. Germline V gene sequence: CDR1 SGHVS, CDR2 FQNEAQ. The CDR3 is made up of 13 amino acids. The CDR3 loop reads CTSSPGGTYGYTF. DNA for the CDR3: TGTACCAGCAGTCCAGGGGGCACCTATGGCTACACCTTC. Combining the CDR3 with reference TRBV7-8 and TRBJ1-2 gives the whole variable domain GAGVSQSPRYKVAKRGQDVALRCDPISGHVSLFWYQQALGQGPEFLTYFQNEAQLDKSGLPSDRFFAERPEGSVSTLKIQRTQQEDSAVYLCTSSPGGTYGYTFGSGTRLTVV.

V and J are TRBV27 and TRBJ1-2; 8 bases line up with TRBD1. V shed 5 bases, J shed 4 bases, and the junction held 6 bases outside the gene matches. Germline V CDR1 and CDR2: MNHEY, SMNVEV (reference sequence). The CDR3 runs to 14 residues. CDR3 protein: CASSLDRGGYGYTF. Written as DNA, the CDR3 is TGTGCCAGCAGTCTAGACAGGGGCGGCTATGGCTACACCTTC.

This chain uses TRBV7-9 with TRBJ2-3, with D tentatively TRBD1 (5 bases). V lost 4 bases to trimming and J lost 6 bases, with 5 bases between them. Germline V CDR1 and CDR2: SEHNR, FQNEAQ (reference sequence). The CDR3 totals 11 residues. In DNA, the CDR3 is TGTGCCAGCAGCTGGGGCGATACGCAGTATTTT. This codes for CASSWGDTQYF.

This chain connects TRBV21-1 to TRBJ2-3; the table's D call of TRBD1 was not tested on the DNA. TRBV21-1 is marked as a pseudogene. This CDR3 region has 16 residues. In DNA, the CDR3 is TGTGCCAGCAGGAACGCACCTACAGTCATGCAAGATACGCAGTATTTT. It encodes CASRNAPTVMQDTQYF.

This clone was recorded once. V usage is TRBV7-9 and J usage is TRBJ1-3; D unclear. This CDR3 is built from 15 residues. V was shortened by 4 bases and J by 0 bases, with 10 bases between the two germline ends. Germline loops: CDR1 SEHNR, CDR2 FQNEAQ (reference sequence). The CDR3 spells CASSSDGRSGNTIYF. The CDR3, as DNA: TGTGCCAGCAGCTCGGACGGCCGCTCTGGAAACACCATATATTTT. Full variable domain (remainder filled in from reference TRBV7-9 and TRBJ1-3): DTGVSQNPRHKITKRGQNVTFRCDPISEHNRLYWYRQTLGQGPEFLTYFQNEAQLEKSRLLSDRFSAERPKGSFSTLEIQRTEQGDSAMYLCASSSDGRSGNTIYFGEGSWLTVV.

V and J are TRBV11-3 and TRBJ2-7; 9 positions match TRBD2. CDR1 and CDR2 from the germline V gene are SGHNT and YENEEA. There are 16 residues in the CDR3. Unmatched junction bases numbered 6, after V lost 0 bases and J lost 3 bases. In nucleotides, the CDR3 is TGTGCCAGCAGCTTAGAAGTATCTAGCGGGGACTACGAGCAGTACTTC. Translation: CASSLEVSSGDYEQYF. Full variable domain (outside the CDR3, taken from reference TRBV11-3 and TRBJ2-7): EAGVVQSPRYKIIEKKQPVAFWCNPISGHNTLYWYLQNLGQGPELLIRYENEEAVDDSQLPKDRFSAERLKGVDSTLKIQPAELGDSAVYLCASSLEVSSGDYEQYFGPGTRLTVT.

The V gene is TRBV4-2, the J gene TRBJ1-2; no clear D gene. The CDR3 contains 14 residues. Germline loops: CDR1 LGHNA, CDR2 YNFKEQ. Trimming left V 1 base short and J 5 bases short, with 11 bases between. The DNA for the CDR3 is TGTGCCAGCAGCCAAGGGGCCGGTCGTTATGGCTACACCTTC. It specifies CASSQGAGRYGYTF.

The sample holds a few counts of this clone. V and J are TRBV6-6 and TRBJ2-1; D is undetermined. This CDR3 contains 14 residues. V dropped 5 bases and J dropped 5 bases, with 13 bases sitting between them. The germline V gene encodes CDR1 MNHNY and CDR2 SVGAGI (reference sequence). The CDR3 coding sequence is TGTGCCAGCAGTCGCTCTCTAGAAAACAATGAGCAGTTCTTC. Translation: CASSRSLENNEQFF.

V usage is TRBV10-3 and J usage is TRBJ2-3; no clear D. V lost 4 bases and J lost 0, with 20 bases in between. CDR3 length: 18 amino acids. Germline CDR1 and CDR2: ENHRY and SYGVKD. Here the CDR3 DNA reads TGTGCCATCAGTGCAGCTATCTCGGACCAGCTCAGCACAGATACGCAGTATTTT. Protein product: CAISAAISDQLSTDTQYF.

The chain is built from TRBV19 and TRBJ2-2; D assignment may be TRBD1 or TRBD2 (5 bases each). From germline, CDR1 is LNHDA and CDR2 SQIVND (reference sequence). CDR3 length equals 14 residues. V was pared by 9 bases and J by 1 base, with 12 bases between. DNA for the CDR3: TGTGCCAGCCGTTGGGACGTGAACACCGGGGAGCTGTTTTTT. It is translated as CASRWDVNTGELFF. The variable domain in full, with the rest retrieved from reference TRBV19 and TRBJ2-2, is DGGITQSPKYLFRKEGQNVTLSCEQNLNHDAMYWYRQDPGQGLRLIYYSQIVNDFQKGDIAEGYSVSREKKESFPLTVTSAQKNPTAFYLCASRWDVNTGELFFGEGSRLTVL.

As DNA, the CDR3 is TGCGCCAGCAGCCACGGACTAGCGGAAAACACCGGGGAGCTGTTTTTT. Protein sequence: CASSHGLAENTGELFF. V is TRBV4-1 and J is TRBJ2-2, with 10 bases lining up with TRBD2. The length of the CDR3 is 16 residues. V lost 3 bases and J lost 2; bases outside the gene matches: 3. Germline CDR1 MGHRA, CDR2 YSYEKL.

The chain uses TRBV4-3 and TRBJ2-7, with D hard to call. Trimming cost V 0 bases and J 0 bases, with 9 bases left between them. Germline lookup yields CDR1 LGHNA and CDR2 YSLEER. This CDR3 is built from 15 residues. This CDR3 reads CASSQETEISYEQYF. DNA for the CDR3: TGCGCCAGCAGCCAAGAAACGGAGATCTCCTACGAGCAGTACTTC.